These 30 T cell receptor beta chains originate from one sample sequenced in a study of T cells in localized non-small cell lung cancer. Data came from immunoSEQ multiplex PCR; TCRdb stores just in-frame clones and leaves some out. The sample consists of 50,000 to 65,000 clones, around 81% of them appearing once. This specimen consisted of PBMCs, obtained before any cancer treatment. These receptors were obtained from a woman aged 40 to 75 with stage II lung adenocarcinoma.

The genes are TRBV7-3 and TRBJ1-1, with a tentative D call TRBD1 (5 bases). The V gene's germline CDR1 is SGHTA and CDR2 FQGTGA. The CDR3 is made up of 13 amino acids. The V end was cut by 5 bases, the J end by 1 base, with 8 bases between. CDR3 amino acids: CASSPQGNTEAFF. CDR3 bases: TGTGCCAGCAGCCCCCAGGGGAACACTGAAGCTTTCTTT.

V and J are TRBV6-5 and TRBJ1-1; 8 nucleotides align to TRBD1. Germline CDR1 reads MNHEY; CDR2 reads SVGAGI. V shed 4 bases and J 3 bases; nucleotides not matched to a gene: 7. This CDR3 comprises 15 residues. CDR3 amino acids: CASSSGTTGDTEAFF. In nucleotides, the CDR3 is TGTGCCAGCAGTTCAGGTACGACAGGGGACACTGAAGCTTTCTTT.

This clone was counted a few times. This chain uses TRBV7-2 with TRBJ1-2; D is unclear. The V gene lost 3 bases and the J gene lost 4 bases, with 6 bases spanning the gap. The V gene's germline CDR1 is SGHTA and CDR2 FQGNSA. The CDR3 loop spans 12 amino acids. In nucleotides, the CDR3 is TGTGCCAGCAGCTTTTTGGCCTATGGCTACACCTTC. Amino acid sequence: CASSFLAYGYTF.

The chain combines TRBV30 with TRBJ1-2; D remains ambiguous. Trimming shortened V by 5 bases and J by 8 bases, and 18 bases separated the two germline ends. CDR3 length: 13 amino acids. The germline CDR1 and CDR2 sequences are GTSNPN and SVGIG (reference sequence). Written as DNA, the CDR3 is TGTGCCTGGGTCATGGAATACAAAAAAGGCTACACCTTC. Its protein product is CAWVMEYKKGYTF.

This clone has just a few counts. The chain links TRBV7-9 to TRBJ1-2, with D possibly being TRBD1 (5 bases). The CDR3 totals 17 residues. V was pared by 5 bases and J by 3 bases, with 22 bases between. The germline CDR1 and CDR2 sequences are SEHNR and FQNEAQ (reference sequence). CDR3 residues: CASSPLRGRKGYYGYTF. CDR3 nucleotide sequence: TGTGCCAGCAGCCCCTTGAGGGGTCGGAAGGGGTACTATGGCTACACCTTC. The full variable domain, with the rest looked up from reference TRBV7-9 and TRBJ1-2, is DTGVSQNPRHKITKRGQNVTFRCDPISEHNRLYWYRQTLGQGPEFLTYFQNEAQLEKSRLLSDRFSAERPKGSFSTLEIQRTEQGDSAMYLCASSPLRGRKGYYGYTFGSGTRLTVV.

V and J are TRBV25-1 and TRBJ1-2; D might be TRBD1 (5 bases). With 4 bases removed from V and 7 bases from J, the gap between germline ends came to 13 bases. Germline assignment: CDR1 MGHDK and CDR2 SYGVNS. The CDR3 contains 13 residues. The CDR3 spells CASSGRGSRGYTF. The CDR3 region has the DNA TGTGCCAGCAGTGGAAGGGGCTCGCGTGGCTACACCTTC.

V gene TRBV6-5 combines with J gene TRBJ2-2, with TRBD1 as a possible D gene (5 bases). The CDR3 covers 14 residues. Trimming took 4 bases from V and 1 from J, leaving 7 bases between them. In germline, CDR1 is MNHEY, CDR2 SVGAGI. CDR3 sequence reads: CASSSDRNTGELFF. The CDR3 nucleotides read TGTGCCAGCAGTTCCGACAGGAACACCGGGGAGCTGTTTTTT.

The rearrangement links TRBV27 to TRBJ1-6, with 10 bases aligning to TRBD1. In germline, CDR1 is MNHEY, CDR2 SMNVEV (reference sequence). J lost 10 bases, V lost 6 bases, and 9 bases had no gene match. This CDR3 is 15 amino acids long. The CDR3 region is CASRNSGQGVSPLHF. For the CDR3, the DNA is TGTGCCAGCAGAAATTCCGGACAGGGGGTGTCACCCCTCCACTTT.

DNA of the CDR3: TGTGCCAGTAGTAGTTCAGGGTCCGATCAGCCCCAGCATTTT. Translated, it gives CASSSSGSDQPQHF. The chain couples TRBV19 to TRBJ1-5; TRBD1 might be the D (5 bases). The germline V gene has CDR1 LNHDA and CDR2 SQIVND (reference sequence). With 4 bases removed from V and 5 bases from J, the gap between germline ends came to 12 bases. This CDR3 comprises 14 residues.

The V and J genes are TRBV29-1 and TRBJ2-2; D perhaps matches TRBD2 (7 bases). Trimming removed 6 bases at V and 7 bases at J, with 18 bases between. The CDR3 covers 14 residues. CDR1 is SQVTM, CDR2 ANQGSEA, per germline. For the CDR3, the DNA is TGCAGCGTACCTTTAGGGGGGGTAGACGGGGAGCTGTTTTTT. Its protein product is CSVPLGGVDGELFF.

The J gene is TRBJ2-5, the V gene TRBV4-1; D remains ambiguous. The DNA end is more similar to TRBJ2-7, so the J call may be wrong. The CDR3 covers 13 residues. Germline CDR1 is MGHRA and CDR2 is YSYEKL. The CDR3: CASSQVGIPEQYF. CDR3 sequence (DNA): TGCGCCAGCAGCCAAGTAGGGATCCCCGAGCAGTACTTC.

The chain has TRBV11-2 and TRBJ2-6; D ambiguous. The germline gives CDR1 SGHAT, CDR2 FQNNGV. Trimming shortened V by 5 bases and J by 0 bases, and 8 bases separated the two germline ends. The CDR3 runs 15 residues. The CDR3 nucleotides read TGTGCCAGCAGCGAACACGTCTCTGGGGCCAACGTCCTGACTTTC. Its protein is CASSEHVSGANVLTF.

CDR3 region: CASSRDRGGNYGYTF. As DNA, the CDR3 is TGTGCCAGCAGTCGGGACAGGGGAGGTAACTATGGCTACACCTTC. The V and J genes are TRBV2 and TRBJ1-2; 10 bases line up with TRBD1. The CDR3 has 15 residues. Germline assignment: CDR1 SNHLY and CDR2 FYNNEI. The V gene end was trimmed by 5 bases and the J gene end by 1 base; junction bases not matched to a gene: 4.

V and J are TRBV4-2 and TRBJ1-3, with D unresolved. The V gene lost 4 bases and the J gene lost 4 bases, with 14 bases spanning the gap. The CDR3 loop spans 15 amino acids. Germline CDR1 LGHNA, CDR2 YNFKEQ. The CDR3 loop reads CASSPALRRGNTIYF. The CDR3 DNA sequence: TGTGCCAGCAGCCCCGCCCTCAGGAGAGGAAACACCATATATTTT.

This clone occurred once. The rearrangement links TRBV7-2 to TRBJ2-7; 9 bases line up with TRBD1. The CDR3 extends over 14 amino acids. With 1 base clipped from V and 6 bases from J, the junction kept 4 bases outside the gene matches. CDR1 and CDR2 from the germline V gene are SGHTA and FQGNSA. CDR3 residues: CASSLGDRAAEQYF. For the CDR3, the DNA is TGTGCCAGCAGCTTAGGGGACAGGGCGGCCGAGCAGTACTTC.

The rearrangement uses TRBV27 and TRBJ1-2; D perhaps matches TRBD1 (6 bases). The CDR3 totals 15 residues. Trimming pared 4 bases from V and 4 bases from J, leaving 16 bases between. CDR1 and CDR2 from the germline V gene are MNHEY and SMNVEV (reference sequence). The CDR3 DNA sequence: TGTGCCAGCAGTTCCTACTCGCAGGGGTTCTATGGCTACACCTTC. Translating it yields CASSSYSQGFYGYTF.

J is TRBJ2-3 and V is TRBV4-2, with TRBD2 matching over 7 bases. Trimming at V came to 3 bases and at J to 3 bases, leaving 3 bases not matched to a gene. This CDR3 has 14 amino acids. Germline-derived CDR1 and CDR2 are LGHNA and YNFKEQ. CDR3 DNA sequence: TGTGCCAGCAGCCAGGAACTAGCGACAGATACGCAGTATTTT. This encodes CASSQELATDTQYF.

The rearrangement links TRBV10-3 to TRBJ1-1; D is uncertain. Germline CDR1 reads ENHRY; CDR2 reads SYGVKD. The CDR3 is 12 residues long. The germline V and J ends were trimmed by 5 bases and 4 bases, with 8 bases remaining between them. The CDR3, as DNA: TGTGCCATCAGTCTTACCGGCACTGAAGCTTTCTTT. Residues: CAISLTGTEAFF.

V gene TRBV18 combines with J gene TRBJ2-3; 7 bases map to TRBD2. This CDR3 has 15 amino acids. V lost 3 bases, J lost 2 bases, and 5 bases stayed unmatched. The germline V gene has CDR1 KGHSH and CDR2 LQKENI. The CDR3 region is CASSPTSIFTDTQYF. Written as DNA, the CDR3 is TGTGCCAGCTCACCGACTAGCATTTTCACAGATACGCAGTATTTT.

V gene TRBV28 combines with J gene TRBJ2-3; 12 bases match TRBD2. The germline gives CDR1 MDHEN, CDR2 SYDVKM. This CDR3 has 19 residues. V dropped 5 bases and J dropped 5; count of bases not matched to a gene: 17. DNA for the CDR3: TGTGCCAGCAGTCCCCCCTATCGGCTAGCGGGGGGGTCAGGAGATACGCAGTATTTT. The encoded protein is CASSPPYRLAGGSGDTQYF.

The chain links TRBV13 to TRBJ2-1; D is perhaps TRBD1 (6 bases). This CDR3 has 17 amino acids. With 2 bases removed from V and 6 bases from J, the gap between germline ends came to 20 bases. CDR1 is PRHDT, CDR2 FYEKMQ, per germline (reference sequence). CDR3 in amino acids: CASSLWFGQFLGNEQFF. Written as DNA, the CDR3 is TGTGCCAGCAGCTTATGGTTCGGACAGTTCCTCGGCAATGAGCAGTTCTTC.

For the CDR3, the DNA is TGTGCCTGGAGTGTAGGGACAGGGGGCGACACTGAAGCTTTCTTT. As protein: CAWSVGTGGDTEAFF. The rearrangement joins TRBV30 to TRBJ1-1, with 12 bases that match TRBD1. CDR1 and CDR2 from the germline V gene are GTSNPN and SVGIG (reference sequence). Trimming took 0 bases from V and 3 from J; bases not matched to a gene: 2. CDR3 size: 15 residues.

The genes are TRBV19 and TRBJ2-7, with 10 nucleotides matching TRBD1. The V gene end was trimmed by 7 bases and the J gene end by 6 bases; junction bases not matched to a gene: 15. Per germline, CDR1 LNHDA and CDR2 SQIVND (reference sequence). The CDR3 spans 16 residues. The CDR3 protein is CASTPPPGQGKPEQYF. The CDR3, as DNA: TGTGCCAGTACTCCCCCCCCGGGACAGGGGAAACCCGAGCAGTACTTC.

Of note for this clone: The sample carries other DNA sequences with the same CDR3. This chain joins TRBV28 and TRBJ1-4; D is unclear. This CDR3 is built from 15 residues. Germline CDR1 is MDHEN and CDR2 is SYDVKM. The V gene lost 1 base and the J gene lost 5 bases, with 11 bases spanning the gap. CDR3 DNA sequence: TGTGCCAGCAGTTTATCGGGCCAGTGGAATGAAAAACTGTTTTTT. Its protein is CASSLSGQWNEKLFF.

The chain couples TRBV28 to TRBJ2-5, with D unclear. Trimming removed 2 bases from V and 6 bases from J, with 7 bases in between. The CDR3 consists of 12 residues. CDR1 is MDHEN, CDR2 SYDVKM, per germline. The CDR3 DNA reads TGTGCCAGCAGTTTAGGAGTCAAGACCCAGTACTTC. Translated: CASSLGVKTQYF.

CDR3 sequence reads: CASSEPTPGEGGELFF. Here the CDR3 DNA reads TGCGCCAGCAGTGAGCCTACCCCCGGGGAAGGCGGGGAGCTGTTTTTT. The chain is built from TRBV10-1 and TRBJ2-2; TRBD2 is a possible D gene (5 bases). The CDR3 sequence is 16 residues long. Germline values: CDR1 WNHNN, CDR2 SYGVQD (reference sequence). Trimming took 2 bases from V and 7 from J, leaving 17 bases between them.

The V and J genes are TRBV7-3 and TRBJ2-6, with D tentatively TRBD1 or TRBD2 (6 bases each). The germline gives CDR1 SGHTA, CDR2 FQGTGA. V was pared by 5 bases and J by 0 bases, with 11 bases between. The length of the CDR3 is 16 residues. The CDR3 sequence is CASSHGGYSGANVLTF. The CDR3 bases are TGTGCCAGCAGCCACGGGGGCTACTCTGGGGCCAACGTCCTGACTTTC.

This clone was detected only a few times. The rearrangement joins TRBV19 to TRBJ2-1; 8 positions agree with TRBD2. The CDR3 contains 16 residues. The J segment lost 8 bases and the V segment lost 3 bases, leaving 12 bases of the junction unmatched. CDR1 is LNHDA and CDR2 is SQIVND in the germline V gene (reference sequence). The CDR3 loop reads CASSIPPGGGSDEQFF. The CDR3, as DNA: TGTGCCAGTAGTATCCCGCCGGGCGGGGGGTCTGATGAGCAGTTCTTC.

The chain recombines TRBV6-1 with TRBJ2-2; no firm D call. CDR3 length: 12 residues. Germline CDR1 MNHNS, CDR2 SASEGT. Trimming pared 1 base from V and 7 bases from J, leaving 4 bases between. CDR3 bases: TGTGCCAGCAGTGAAGTCGTCGGGGAGCTGTTTTTT. Residues: CASSEVVGELFF.

The chain has TRBV6-1 and TRBJ1-2; D is unresolved. The V gene's germline CDR1 is MNHNS and CDR2 SASEGT. The CDR3 is 13 residues long. The V end lost 10 bases, the J end lost 0 bases, and 12 bases lay between the germline ends. The CDR3 is CATFFRANYGYTF. In DNA, the CDR3 is TGTGCCACCTTTTTTAGGGCTAACTATGGCTACACCTTC.